This passage covers 5 T cell receptor beta chains from one sample sequenced in a study of radiotherapy plus CTLA-4 blockade in lung cancer. The protocol was immunoSEQ multiplex PCR, while the TCRdb copy is restricted to in-frame clones and leaves out a portion. The data show 40,000 to 60,000 clones, about 81% seen once. The sequencing here drew on peripheral blood, taken from a patient treated with radiotherapy plus ipilimumab. Receptors originate from a human donor with non-small cell lung cancer who had stable disease on radiotherapy plus ipilimumab.

The chain uses TRBV5-1 and TRBJ2-5, with TRBD1 matching 8 bases. This CDR3 has 15 amino acids. Germline V lookup: CDR1 SGHRS, CDR2 YFSETQ. The junction had 9 bases not matched to a gene; V was cut back by 4 bases and J by 4 bases. DNA for the CDR3: TGCGCCAGCAGCAAGGGACAGGCCCACGGAGAGACCCAGTACTTC. Translation: CASSKGQAHGETQYF. The full variable domain, with the rest looked up from reference TRBV5-1 and TRBJ2-5, is KAGVTQTPRYLIKTRGQQVTLSCSPISGHRSVSWYQQTPGQGLQFLFEYFSETQRNKGNFPGRFSGRQFSNSRSEMNVSTLELGDSALYLCASSKGQAHGETQYFGPGTRLLVL.

The gene calls are TRBV13 and TRBJ2-7; possible D gene TRBD1, 6 bases. Germline lookup yields CDR1 PRHDT and CDR2 FYEKMQ (reference sequence). CDR3 length: 14 amino acids. The V and J ends lost 5 bases and 3 bases respectively, with 14 bases between them. This CDR3 reads CASSGAWGLYEQYF. CDR3 bases: TGTGCCAGCAGCGGGGCGTGGGGGCTCTACGAGCAGTACTTC.

The chain carries TRBV21-1 and TRBJ1-5. TRBV21-1 is a pseudogene. This CDR3 has 16 amino acids. The CDR3 reads CASSKVGVGGNQPQHF. The CDR3 DNA reads TGTGCCAGCAGCAAAGTAGGAGTGGGGGGTAATCAGCCCCAGCATTTT.

This clone occurred once. The rearrangement joins TRBV19 to TRBJ1-2, with a weak D call TRBD1 (6 bases). The CDR3 loop spans 14 amino acids. V was shortened by 10 bases and J by 8 bases, with 23 bases between the two germline ends. Germline V gene lookup returns CDR1 LNHDA and CDR2 SQIVND (reference sequence). The CDR3 nucleotides are TGTGCCACCGCGATACGGGGGGGCGATGGCGGCTACACCTTC. It codes for CATAIRGGDGGYTF.

This clone has more than one count but fewer than ten. CDR3 residues: CASSLDLETQYF. CDR3 coding DNA: TGTGCCAGCTCACTAGATCTAGAGACCCAGTACTTC. The chain joins TRBV18 to TRBJ2-5; D gene uncertain. The CDR3 extends over 12 amino acids. CDR1 is KGHSH, CDR2 LQKENI, per germline. V was shortened by 4 bases and J by 4 bases, with 7 bases between the two germline ends.